This T cell receptor (beta chain) was recorded in a study of blood T cell repertoires in COVID-19. Study overall: Samples of COVID-19 (acute and convalescent) were obtained from the United States, Italy and Spain. T cells, B-cell-depleted T cells, or PBMCs supplied cDNA or gDNA.

The germline V gene has CDR1 LGHDT and CDR2 YNNKEL (reference sequence). Unmatched junction bases numbered 5, after V lost 0 bases and J lost 4 bases. The CDR3 consists of 16 residues. The authors' processing: The assay estimated nucleated cells by amplifying reference gene primers. Clones were read by immunoSEQ multiplex PCR, and TCRdb kept only the in-frame ones, dropping some. V and J calls plus clone size are reproduced from that table; the DNA served to infer D and trimming. The sample carries around 250,000 clones, around 88% recorded once. V gene TRBV3-1 (or the pseudogene TRBV3-2) combines with J gene TRBJ2-1; 8 bases line up with TRBD1. The specimen sequenced was peripheral blood. The TCR was taken from a man of 80 years or more with acute or convalescent COVID-19. CDR3 in amino acids: CASSQDRGTGYNEQFF. CDR3 sequence (DNA): TGTGCCAGCAGCCAAGATAGAGGGACAGGATACAATGAGCAGTTCTTC.